The clone carrying this TCR beta chain was found many times. This CDR3 is built from 14 residues. V dropped 2 bases and J dropped 2; count of bases not matched to a gene: 2. Germline V gene sequence: CDR1 MNHNY, CDR2 SVGAGI (reference sequence). These data originate in a study of blood T cells in healthy people across ages. A second PCR of 7 to 11 cycles used a sample-barcoded 5' primer and a J-beta primer mix. Each CDR3 protein is one row after TCRdb ran MiXCR on the 5' RACE reads. Among some 930,000 distinct CDR3 sequences listed, 25% to 35% were seen once. This same sample was also part of a study on T cells of mothers and their children. This second report adds: Mother-child pairs who were related displayed a slightly higher overlap than unrelated pairs, a difference that was non-significant.

The TCR originated in a woman aged 40 to 50 in good health. The rearrangement links TRBV6-6 to TRBJ2-7; 8 bases line up with TRBD2. The sample taken for sequencing was blood. CDR3 sequence reads: CASSYTGGAYEQYF. The CDR3 nucleotides read TGTGCCAGCAGTTACACCGGGGGGGCCTACGAGCAGTACTTC.